One sample yielded the 6 T cell receptor beta chains listed below, sequenced in a study of beta chain features in type 1 diabetes. Study conclusions and caveats: For Type 1 diabetes patients, all four CD4+ subsets carried TCRB CDR3s that were moderately but significantly shorter.

Their antigens are not known. All of the isolated RNA was reverse transcribed, so expressed TCRB transcripts were sequenced. The repertoire was sequenced with immunoSEQ multiplex PCR; TCRdb's copy has only in-frame clones and lacks some. The data show around 250,000 clones, with approximately 13% seen just once and roughly 0.02% held by the top ten. The sequencing input was naive CD4+ T cells from blood. These TCRs come from a man aged 30-40 years with type 1 diabetes.

The V and J genes are TRBV9 and TRBJ2-7; 9 bases fit TRBD1. The CDR3 consists of 17 residues. The germline CDR1 and CDR2 sequences are SGDLS and YYNGEE. V was pared by 0 bases and J by 5 bases, with 12 bases of the junction left unmatched. The CDR3 is CASSVAGQGIIGHEQYF. For the CDR3, the DNA is TGTGCCAGCAGCGTAGCTGGACAGGGGATTATCGGCCACGAGCAGTACTTC.

This clone was picked up a small number of times. This chain connects TRBV5-4 to TRBJ2-1; D is perhaps TRBD2 (6 bases). The CDR3 extends over 15 amino acids. V lost 3 bases and J 5 bases, leaving 15 bases between the germline ends. CDR1 and CDR2 (germline): SGHNT, YYREEE (reference sequence). The CDR3 sequence is CASSSGRRGNNEQFF. DNA for the CDR3: TGTGCCAGCAGCTCCGGCCGCCGGGGGAACAATGAGCAGTTCTTC.

The J gene is TRBJ2-7, the V gene TRBV5-1, with 7 bases fitting TRBD1. The CDR3 covers 13 residues. CDR1 is SGHRS, CDR2 YFSETQ, per germline. V lost 4 bases and J lost 1; bases outside the gene matches: 2. The CDR3 is CASSPRGSYEQYF. The CDR3 DNA sequence: TGCGCCAGCAGCCCCAGGGGGTCCTACGAGCAGTACTTC.

The V gene is TRBV7-8, the J gene TRBJ2-7, with D maybe TRBD1 (5 bases). The CDR3 has 14 residues. Trimming left V 1 base short and J 1 base short, with 8 bases between. CDR1 SGHVS and CDR2 FQNEAQ come from the germline V gene. Here the CDR3 DNA reads TGTGCCAGCAGCTTAGGACAGAGTTCCTACGAGCAGTACTTC. This codes for CASSLGQSSYEQYF.

V usage is TRBV7-9 and J usage is TRBJ1-3; tentative D call: TRBD1 (5 bases). This CDR3 is built from 13 residues. The V end was cut by 5 bases, the J end by 7 bases, with 12 bases between. Per germline, CDR1 SEHNR and CDR2 FQNEAQ (reference sequence). CDR3 nucleotides: TGTGCCAGCAGCCCGGGACTCTTCAACACCATATATTTT. As protein: CASSPGLFNTIYF.

This clone has more than one count but fewer than ten. The chain is built from TRBV9 and TRBJ2-5, with 7 bases lining up with TRBD2. Trimming took 4 bases from V and 2 from J; bases not matched to a gene: 8. CDR3 length equals 15 residues. Germline V lookup: CDR1 SGDLS, CDR2 YYNGEE. The CDR3 DNA is TGTGCCAGCAGCCACGGGACTACCAAACAAGAGACCCAGTACTTC. Protein: CASSHGTTKQETQYF. Looking up the rest from reference TRBV9 and TRBJ2-5 gives the full variable domain: DSGVTQTPKHLITATGQRVTLRCSPRSGDLSVYWYQQSLDQGLQFLIQYYNGEERAKGNILERFSAQQFPDLHSELNLSSLELGDSALYFCASSHGTTKQETQYFGPGTRLLVL.